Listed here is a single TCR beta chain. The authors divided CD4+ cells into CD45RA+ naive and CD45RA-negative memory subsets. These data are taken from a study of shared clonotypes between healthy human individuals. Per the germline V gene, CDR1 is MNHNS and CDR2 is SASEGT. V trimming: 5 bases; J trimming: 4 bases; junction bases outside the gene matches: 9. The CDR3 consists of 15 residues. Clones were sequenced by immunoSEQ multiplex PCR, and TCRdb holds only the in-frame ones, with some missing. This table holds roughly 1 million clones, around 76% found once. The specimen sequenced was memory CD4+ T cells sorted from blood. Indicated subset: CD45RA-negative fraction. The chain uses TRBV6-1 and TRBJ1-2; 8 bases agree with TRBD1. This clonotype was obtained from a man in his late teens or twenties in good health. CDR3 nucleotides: TGTGCCAGCAGTACCGGACAGGGCTTACGCTATGGCTACACCTTC. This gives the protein CASSTGQGLRYGYTF.